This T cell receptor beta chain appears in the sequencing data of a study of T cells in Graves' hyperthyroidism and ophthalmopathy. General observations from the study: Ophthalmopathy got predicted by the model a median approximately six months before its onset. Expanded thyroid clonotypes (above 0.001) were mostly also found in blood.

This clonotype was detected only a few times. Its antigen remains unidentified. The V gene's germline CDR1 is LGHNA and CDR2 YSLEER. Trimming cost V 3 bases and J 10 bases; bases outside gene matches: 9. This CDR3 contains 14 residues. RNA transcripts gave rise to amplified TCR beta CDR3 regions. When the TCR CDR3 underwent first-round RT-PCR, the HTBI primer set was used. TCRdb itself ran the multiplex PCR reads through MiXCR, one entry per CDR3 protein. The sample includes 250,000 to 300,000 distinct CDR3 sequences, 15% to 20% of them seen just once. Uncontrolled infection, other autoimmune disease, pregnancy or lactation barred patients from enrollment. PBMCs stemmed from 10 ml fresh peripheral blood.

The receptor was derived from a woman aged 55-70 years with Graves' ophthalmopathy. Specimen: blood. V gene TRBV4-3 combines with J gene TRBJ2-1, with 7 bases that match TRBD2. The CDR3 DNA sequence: TGCGCCAGCAGCCATGAACGACGGGGAGGGGAGCAGTTCTTC. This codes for CASSHERRGGEQFF.